This entry concerns a single TCR beta chain. There is no known antigen for this receptor. Within one base of it there is no much larger clone, and no base qualities were kept. The sample is drawn from a study of follicular helper T cells after annual influenza vaccination (dated by TCRdb to the late 2010s). The study in broad terms: Blood was drawn on days 0, 7 and 28 after each seasonal influenza vaccination. Multi-year samples were available for six subjects, with four spanning two vaccination seasons and two spanning three seasons. One week after vaccination, a second recruited cohort of 12 subjects (Table S1) displayed a similar ICOS+CD38+ cTfh response. The 2015 samples were processed right after collection, while the 2013-2014 samples were cryopreserved. To look at recall of cTfh clones, some subjects were tracked through successive annual vaccinations covering the 2013-2014, 2014-2015 and 2015-2016 seasons. Overall study results and their limits: Productive TCRB sequences were recovered from only roughly 9-21% of analyzed cells, so rare clonotypes could not be sampled. Day 7 ICOS+CD38+ clones were most often found later in ICOS-CD38- cTfh, suggesting that subset may serve as a memory reservoir. Undersampling of the much larger non-cTfh compartments could not be excluded when assessing influenza clone enrichment. ICOS+CD38+ cTfh clonality correlated with the frequency of that population, and its change correlated with the change in circulating plasmablast frequency. With successive annual vaccinations, a recurrent oligoclonal ICOS+CD38+ cTfh response was recalled, and this response contained tetramer and AIM influenza-specific clonotypes.

Libraries were made using the immunoSEQ multiplex PCR assay. Adaptive Biotechnologies handled the TCRB amplification, library preparation, sequencing and preliminary bioinformatics at Survey level resolution. In the original analysis: Clonality was computed in R as 1 minus normalized Shannon entropy; the Gini index was calculated with the R package ineq. Overlap score was the summed counts of shared sequences divided by total counts of all sequences in both compared samples. Shared-clonotype significance used Fisher's exact test assuming a theoretical repertoire of 10^7 TCRB sequences. TCRdb took this table from immuneACCESS and kept in-frame rearrangements with V and J called. Such tables lack part of the clones; where checked against another copy, unresolved V genes explain under half of the gap, and the rest is unexplained. For V, J and clone size, that table is used; D and trimming come from the DNA. Within this sample are about 2,100 clones, with 80% to 90% of them counted one time only. The top ten clonotypes cover just under 3% of the sample.

Looking up the germline V gene (reference sequence) yields CDR1 MNHEY and CDR2 SMNVEV. The CDR3, cysteine through phenylalanine, is 14 amino acids long. CDR3 DNA is the only sequence kept; it has 42 bases, read in frame from the first base. The trim is 6 bases for V and 0 bases for J, with a gap of 10 bases between the germline ends. Per the publication, the time point label means: 2015-2016 season, pre-vaccination. Adults received seasonal inactivated influenza vaccine (Fluvarix), and TCRB sequencing tracked sorted blood CD4 subsets before and after vaccination. Subjects were considered eligible if community-dwelling and if influenza vaccine had not been received in the prior 6 months. Influenza vaccine contraindications, substance abuse, HIV/AIDS, active malignancy, immunomodulatory medication and active illness such as respiratory infection were included among the exclusion criteria. At each time point, about 40 to 100 mL of blood was collected. Ficoll-Paque PLUS or SepMate separation was used to isolate PBMC. As a non-Tfh subset for comparison, CXCR5- memory CD4 T cells were sorted. Before DNA was extracted, the cell subsets were sorted from PBMC using a BD FACS Aria.

The receptor comes from an adult who received the influenza vaccine. The chain is assembled from TRBV27 and TRBJ2-3, with the D gene too uncertain to name. The sample consisted of CXCR5- memory CD4+ T cells sorted from blood, taken on the day of influenza vaccination. The cell subset or site label here, explained by the study, means: CXCR5- memory CD4 T cells. The CDR3 loop reads CASRPLYSTDTQYF. The DNA sequence is given as TGTGCCAGCAGACCCCTATACAGCACAGATACGCAGTATTTT.